This record concerns one T cell receptor beta chain sequence. The antigen is not known. Assay used: immunoSEQ multiplex PCR; TCRdb lists only in-frame clones, some missing. The table lists 100,000 to 130,000 clones, roughly 90% of them singletons. The record originates from a study of T cell responses to AZD1222 COVID-19 vaccine. General study findings and limits: Scientists sampled the repertoires only once the peak T cell response had passed. Spike-wide vaccine-associated CD4 TCRs dominated at 160-218 and 743-854.

The CDR3 sequence is 13 residues long. V was trimmed by 2 bases and J by 4 bases, leaving 9 bases between them. Germline V gene sequence: CDR1 MNHEY, CDR2 SVGEGT. This specimen consisted of peripheral blood, obtained on day 0 of AZD1222 vaccination. This TCR derives from an adult in good health. The chain uses TRBV6-2 or TRBV6-3 and TRBJ2-7; the D gene is possibly TRBD2 (5 bases). In nucleotides, the CDR3 is TGTGCCAGCAGTTACGGGAGTAGGTACGAGCAGTACTTC. Protein product: CASSYGSRYEQYF.